This TCR beta chain was sequenced during a study of T cells after yellow fever vaccination. Germline lookup yields CDR1 MGHDK and CDR2 SYGVNS. The V gene end was trimmed by 3 bases and the J gene end by 4 bases; junction bases not matched to a gene: 8. The CDR3 contains 15 residues. UMIs and a universal primer site were added when TCR cDNA was made by 5'RACE template switching. One entry per CDR3 protein, called by TCRdb with MiXCR from the 5' RACE reads. The table shows over 70,000 distinct CDR3 sequences, with around 7% occurring only once. Details on this clonotype: Its antigen is undetermined.

Points from the study as a whole: CD4 and CD8 compartments shared a small share of clonotypes. Clones that expanded after primary vaccination mostly reappeared after the booster (96% CD4, 75% to 90% CD8).

The chain is built from TRBV25-1 and TRBJ2-7; 8 nucleotides align to TRBD1. The specimen was CD8+ T cells sorted from PBMCs, collected on the day of the yellow fever booster vaccination. The receptor comes from a man aged 25 to 40 who received the YFV17D yellow fever vaccine. The CDR3 DNA follows: TGTGCCAGCAGTGACGAAGGGACAGGAAAGTACGAGCAGTACTTC. It codes for CASSDEGTGKYEQYF.